Shown below are 12 T cell receptor beta chains from a single sample sequenced in a study of blood T cell repertoires in COVID-19 (dated by TCRdb to the early 2020s). Libraries were prepared through the immunoSEQ multiplex PCR assay. TCRdb retrieved this table from immuneACCESS and kept in-frame rearrangements only. Not all clones are present; in checked studies, unresolved V genes account for under half, and no reason is known for the remainder. For this sample the table gives 88,000 or so clones, of which 85% were detected only once. Roughly 4% of the sample lies in the top ten. Sample: peripheral blood. These receptors all come from a man aged 55 to 70 with acute or convalescent COVID-19.

The chain recombines TRBV19 with TRBJ2-5; D may be TRBD1 (6 bases). CDR3 length equals 15 residues. V was cut by 1 base and J by 1 base, with 10 bases left in between. Germline values: CDR1 LNHDA, CDR2 SQIVND (reference sequence). Here the CDR3 DNA reads TGTGCCAGTAGTATAGGAGGACAGAGCCAAGAGACCCAGTACTTC. Translation gives CASSIGGQSQETQYF.

V usage is TRBV4-3 and J usage is TRBJ2-5, with 9 bases lining up with TRBD1. The CDR3 contains 14 residues. Germline CDR1 is LGHNA and CDR2 is YSLEER. With 3 bases clipped from V and 4 bases from J, the junction kept 3 bases outside the gene matches. CDR3: CASSQGTGPETQYF. CDR3 nucleotides: TGCGCCAGCAGCCAGGGGACAGGGCCAGAGACCCAGTACTTC.

The chain uses TRBV5-1 and TRBJ2-3; D perhaps matches TRBD2 (5 bases). V was cut by 4 bases and J by 1 base, with 16 bases left in between. The CDR3 has 16 residues. Germline CDR1 reads SGHRS; CDR2 reads YFSETQ. As DNA, the CDR3 is TGCGCCAGCAGCCTCCGTACTAGGCGCGGCACAGATACGCAGTATTTT. This sequence encodes CASSLRTRRGTDTQYF.

The J gene is TRBJ2-1, the V gene TRBV3-1 (or the pseudogene TRBV3-2); TRBD1 agrees at 7 bases. J lost 4 bases, V lost 5 bases, and 5 bases had no gene match. Germline CDR1 reads LGHDT; CDR2 reads YNNKEL (reference sequence). The CDR3 is made up of 14 amino acids. CDR3 bases: TGTGCCAGCAGCGAATGGGACAGTTACAATGAGCAGTTCTTC. Amino acid sequence: CASSEWDSYNEQFF.

The V gene is TRBV5-1, the J gene TRBJ2-1; 7 bases agree with TRBD1. Per the germline V gene, CDR1 is SGHRS and CDR2 is YFSETQ. The CDR3 runs to 16 residues. Trimming cost V 3 bases and J 3 bases; bases outside gene matches: 9. The CDR3 region is CASSSPETGRYNEQFF. In DNA, the CDR3 is TGCGCCAGCAGCTCTCCGGAGACAGGGCGCTACAATGAGCAGTTCTTC.

The V gene is TRBV12-5, the J gene TRBJ2-1, with a weak D call TRBD1 (6 bases). Germline-derived CDR1 and CDR2 are LGHNT and FRNRAP. V dropped 3 bases and J dropped 4 bases, with 19 bases sitting between them. This CDR3 contains 17 residues. CDR3 sequence (DNA): TGTGCTAGTGGTTTAGGGGGAGCAGGACCGAATTACAATGAGCAGTTCTTC. Its translation: CASGLGGAGPNYNEQFF.

The chain couples TRBV7-2 to TRBJ1-5; D may be TRBD1 (6 bases). CDR3 length: 13 amino acids. Deletions cut 8 bases from V and 7 bases from J, with 15 bases between. Germline V lookup: CDR1 SGHTA, CDR2 FQGNSA. The CDR3 sequence: CASWGTQGQPQHF. As DNA, the CDR3 is TGTGCCAGCTGGGGGACACAGGGCCAGCCCCAGCATTTT.

The chain carries TRBV5-1 and TRBJ1-1; D unclear. In germline, CDR1 is SGHRS, CDR2 YFSETQ. The CDR3 has 13 residues. V lost 0 bases, J lost 6 bases, and 9 bases lay in between. CDR3 loop: CASSLVGHPEAFF. The CDR3 DNA follows: TGCGCCAGCAGCTTGGTTGGGCACCCTGAAGCTTTCTTT. The whole variable domain, remainder taken from reference TRBV5-1 and TRBJ1-1, is KAGVTQTPRYLIKTRGQQVTLSCSPISGHRSVSWYQQTPGQGLQFLFEYFSETQRNKGNFPGRFSGRQFSNSRSEMNVSTLELGDSALYLCASSLVGHPEAFFGQGTRLTVV.

The rearrangement joins TRBV30 to TRBJ2-3, with 8 positions matching TRBD1. The V segment lost 2 bases and the J segment 4 bases; nucleotides outside the gene matches: 2. Germline CDR1 is GTSNPN and CDR2 is SVGIG (reference sequence). The CDR3 length is 13 residues. The CDR3 nucleotides read TGTGCCTGGAGTCGACAGGGGCCAGATACGCAGTATTTT. Its protein is CAWSRQGPDTQYF.

This chain joins TRBV7-9 and TRBJ2-5, with 9 bases aligning to TRBD2. The V gene's germline CDR1 is SEHNR and CDR2 FQNEAQ (reference sequence). V gave up 1 base and J gave up 5 bases; unmatched junction bases: 5. The CDR3 loop spans 15 amino acids. The CDR3 DNA is TGTGCCAGCAGCTTAGGTAGCGGGAGTGCGGAGACCCAGTACTTC. It translates to CASSLGSGSAETQYF.

The chain combines TRBV6-5 with TRBJ1-2; D perhaps matches TRBD1 (5 bases). Per the germline V gene, CDR1 is MNHEY and CDR2 is SVGAGI. This CDR3 is 13 amino acids long. V was cut by 7 bases and J by 4 bases, with 13 bases left in between. For the CDR3, the DNA is TGTGCCAGCACTTTTAGGGGATCCTATGGCTACACCTTC. This sequence encodes CASTFRGSYGYTF.

The V and J genes are TRBV11-2 and TRBJ1-2; D gene uncertain. Germline CDR1 reads SGHAT; CDR2 reads FQNNGV. The CDR3 runs to 14 residues. The germline V and J ends were trimmed by 1 base and 4 bases, with 10 bases remaining between them. Here the CDR3 DNA reads TGTGCCAGCAGCTTAGGGGAGGCCCTCTATGGCTACACCTTC. This encodes CASSLGEALYGYTF. Based on the CDR3 plus reference TRBV11-2 and TRBJ1-2, the full variable domain is EAGVAQSPRYKIIEKRQSVAFWCNPISGHATLYWYQQILGQGPKLLIQFQNNGVVDDSQLPKDRFSAERLKGVDSTLKIQPAKLEDSAVYLCASSLGEALYGYTFGSGTRLTVV.